This T cell receptor beta chain was sequenced in a study of beta chain features in type 1 diabetes. Reverse transcribing all isolated RNA meant expressed TCRB transcripts were sequenced. Sequencing used immunoSEQ multiplex PCR; TCRdb keeps in-frame clones, though not all of them. The data hold 680,000 or so clones, with 13% observed a single time. This clone was seen a handful of times. Antigen: not known. Other DNA variants within this sample encode the same CDR3. Findings and limits, study-wide: Type 1 diabetes patients showed a moderate but significant shortening of TCRB CDR3s in all four CD4+ subsets.

Trimming pared 1 base from V and 4 bases from J, leaving 3 bases between. Germline V gene sequence: CDR1 SGHNT, CDR2 YYREEE (reference sequence). This CDR3 spans 11 amino acids. The specimen was naive CD4+ T cells from blood. This chain connects TRBV5-4 to TRBJ2-7, with D unresolved. The TCR was taken from a man younger than 30 with type 1 diabetes. The CDR3: CASSLFYEQYF. In DNA, the CDR3 is TGTGCCAGCAGCTTGTTTTACGAGCAGTACTTC. Full variable domain (rest looked up from reference TRBV5-4 and TRBJ2-7): ETGVTQSPTHLIKTRGQQVTLRCSSQSGHNTVSWYQQALGQGPQFIFQYYREEENGRGNFPPRFSGLQFPNYSSELNVNALELDDSALYLCASSLFYEQYFGPGTRLTVT.